This T cell receptor beta chain is drawn from a study of T cell responses to AZD1222 COVID-19 vaccine. Notes on the study in general: The donor cohort was predominantly white British with a female majority, and clonal diversity may have been underestimated. Reports say nearly half of spike-specific TCRs go after unmutated variant regions.

Germline CDR1 is LGHNA and CDR2 is YNFKEQ. Trimming took 4 bases from V and 0 from J, leaving 10 bases between them. CDR3 length: 15 amino acids. About this clone itself: Its antigen is not known.

The repertoire was sequenced with immunoSEQ multiplex PCR; TCRdb's copy has only in-frame clones and lacks some. Among around 150,000 clones listed, more than 80% were seen once. Sequences were derived from peripheral blood, sampled 28 days after the second AZD1222 dose. The origin of this receptor is an adult who received the AZD1222 COVID-19 vaccine. The rearrangement joins TRBV4-2 to TRBJ1-5, with D unresolved. As DNA, the CDR3 is TGTGCCAGCAGCCCTGCAGATTATAGCAATCAGCCCCAGCATTTT. Its protein product is CASSPADYSNQPQHF.